These 19 T cell receptor beta chains were all obtained from the same sample, sequenced in a study of shared clonotypes between healthy human individuals. Here immunoSEQ multiplex PCR was the method, and the copy in TCRdb shows in-frame clones only, minus some. The data hold hundreds of thousands of clones, with around 80% observed a single time. Input material: PBMCs. The receptors come from a middle-aged woman in good health. Some clones in this sample may be carry-over from other donors' samples.

The chain is built from TRBV28 and TRBJ1-6; D gene unclear. Trimming removed 9 bases from V and 10 bases from J, with 13 bases in between. The germline CDR1 and CDR2 sequences are MDHEN and SYDVKM. The CDR3 spans 12 residues. The CDR3 nucleotides are TGTGCCAGTAGAACTGTGGACTCACCCCTCCACTTT. It yields the protein CASRTVDSPLHF.

A word on this clone: This CDR3 is also generated by other DNA sequences in the sample. The CDR3: CASSYLGGTEAFF. The CDR3 bases are TGTGCCAGCAGTTACCTAGGCGGGACTGAAGCTTTCTTT. This chain links TRBV6-5 with TRBJ1-1, with D unresolved. This CDR3 is 13 amino acids long. Germline-derived CDR1 and CDR2 are MNHEY and SVGAGI. Trimming took 2 bases from V and 5 from J, leaving 9 bases between them.

This clone was recorded a few times. The V and J genes are TRBV29-1 and TRBJ2-2, with 7 bases identical to TRBD2. CDR3 length equals 12 residues. Germline trimming cut 6 bases from V and 6 bases from J; bases unmatched to any gene: 4. Per germline, CDR1 SQVTM and CDR2 ANQGSEA. The CDR3 region is CSVHGLAGELFF. The CDR3 DNA reads TGCAGCGTCCACGGACTAGCCGGGGAGCTGTTTTTT.

The CDR3 sequence: CASSRTGRSIDGYTF. CDR3 DNA: TGTGCCAGCAGTCGAACCGGACGGAGTATCGATGGCTACACCTTC. The chain carries TRBV28 and TRBJ1-2; D not resolved. Germline-derived CDR1 and CDR2 are MDHEN and SYDVKM. The ends were cut back, 5 bases at V and 6 bases at J, with 19 bases in the middle. The CDR3 runs to 15 residues.

This clone was found a few times. The chain couples TRBV14 to TRBJ1-1; no definite D call. The germline gives CDR1 SGHDN, CDR2 FVKESK. Trimming removed 3 bases at V and 8 bases at J, with 16 bases between. This CDR3 has 14 amino acids. CDR3 DNA: TGTGCCAGCAGCCAGGGAGGAGTTCTCCGGGAAGCTTTCTTT. Protein product: CASSQGGVLREAFF.

V gene TRBV15 combines with J gene TRBJ1-2; D is possibly TRBD1 (5 bases). The CDR3 has 16 residues. Germline CDR1 and CDR2: LNHNV and YYDKDF (reference sequence). The V end lost 1 base, the J end lost 1 base, and 13 bases lay between the germline ends. The CDR3 loop is CATSRAQGFINYGYTF. The CDR3 DNA reads TGTGCCACCAGCAGAGCCCAGGGATTTATTAACTATGGCTACACCTTC.

The gene calls are TRBV6-1 and TRBJ2-7, with 7 bases identical to TRBD2. The CDR3 runs to 14 residues. Germline V CDR1 and CDR2: MNHNS, SASEGT. Losses at the gene ends were 8 bases for V and 4 bases for J; bases not matched to a gene: 11. The CDR3 sequence: CASVGELAAYEQYF. In DNA, the CDR3 is TGTGCCAGCGTAGGAGAGCTAGCGGCGTACGAGCAGTACTTC.

This chain joins TRBV27 and TRBJ2-7; TRBD2 matches at 9 bases. Germline lookup yields CDR1 MNHEY and CDR2 SMNVEV (reference sequence). Unmatched junction bases numbered 18, after V lost 5 bases and J lost 7 bases. The CDR3 loop spans 17 amino acids. The CDR3 region has the DNA TGTGCCAGCAGTCAATCGACGGGTAGCGGGAGTTCGCGGGAGCAGTACTTC. Protein sequence: CASSQSTGSGSSREQYF.

This chain links TRBV30 with TRBJ1-1; unclear D gene. Germline V lookup: CDR1 GTSNPN, CDR2 SVGIG (reference sequence). The V gene lost 3 bases and the J gene lost 1 base, with 12 bases spanning the gap. CDR3 length equals 14 residues. CDR3 coding DNA: TGTGCCTGGAGCTGGGGTCGGACGAACACTGAAGCTTTCTTT. Its protein is CAWSWGRTNTEAFF.

The sample holds many counts of this clone. The chain has TRBV5-4 and TRBJ2-7; weak D call: TRBD1 (6 bases). The CDR3 extends over 14 amino acids. Germline-derived CDR1 and CDR2 are SGHNT and YYREEE (reference sequence). V was clipped by 0 bases and J by 5 bases, with 12 bases between them. CDR3 nucleotide sequence: TGTGCCAGCAGCTTGGGGCAGGGGATGGACGAGCAGTACTTC. Residues: CASSLGQGMDEQYF.

The gene calls are TRBV10-3 and TRBJ2-1; D ambiguous. Germline values: CDR1 ENHRY, CDR2 SYGVKD. V lost 0 bases to trimming and J lost 13 bases, with 7 bases between them. The CDR3 loop spans 11 amino acids. This CDR3 reads CAISESTGQFF. In nucleotides, the CDR3 is TGTGCCATCAGTGAGTCGACTGGACAGTTCTTC.

The chain employs TRBV5-4 and TRBJ1-4, with a possible D match to TRBD1 (5 bases). V lost 6 bases and J 8 bases, leaving 17 bases between the germline ends. This CDR3 contains 14 residues. In germline, CDR1 is SGHNT, CDR2 YYREEE (reference sequence). The CDR3 DNA follows: TGTGCCAGCACCACCGGGGGAGGTGGGGAAAAACTGTTTTTT. This translates into CASTTGGGGEKLFF.

The gene calls are TRBV30 and TRBJ2-3; D gene ambiguous. V lost 3 bases and J lost 0, with 7 bases in between. Per the germline V gene, CDR1 is GTSNPN and CDR2 is SVGIG (reference sequence). This CDR3 spans 13 amino acids. The CDR3 loop reads CAWSRDSTDTQYF. The CDR3 region has the DNA TGTGCCTGGAGCCGCGACAGCACAGATACGCAGTATTTT. The variable domain in full, completed from reference TRBV30 and TRBJ2-3, reads SQTIHQWPATLVQPVGSPLSLECTVEGTSNPNLYWYRQAAGRGLQLLFYSVGIGQISSEVPQNLSASRPQDRQFILSSKKLLLSDSGFYLCAWSRDSTDTQYFGPGTRLTVL.

The rearrangement uses TRBV10-3 and TRBJ2-1; 12 positions agree with TRBD2. Germline assignment: CDR1 ENHRY and CDR2 SYGVKD. This CDR3 region has 17 residues. The V gene end was trimmed by 4 bases and the J gene end by 6 bases; junction bases not matched to a gene: 10. The CDR3 protein is CAISVTSGSRVLNEQFF. The CDR3 DNA reads TGTGCCATCAGTGTGACTAGCGGGAGTCGGGTCCTCAATGAGCAGTTCTTC.

This chain links TRBV7-9 with TRBJ1-3; D ambiguous. The CDR3 extends over 18 amino acids. Germline CDR1 is SEHNR and CDR2 is FQNEAQ (reference sequence). V gave up 5 bases and J gave up 0 bases, with 20 bases separating them. For the CDR3, the DNA is TGTGCCAGCAGCCAAGGGTCTCTCCTCGCCACCTCTGGAAACACCATATATTTT. This translates into CASSQGSLLATSGNTIYF.

The chain links TRBV6-6 to TRBJ1-6; the D is unclear. Trimming left V 2 bases short and J 7 bases short, with 9 bases between. CDR3 size: 14 residues. The germline V gene has CDR1 MNHNY and CDR2 SVGAGI (reference sequence). CDR3 residues: CASSYRVRNSPLHF. The CDR3, as DNA: TGTGCCAGCAGTTACAGGGTTAGGAATTCACCCCTCCACTTT.

The V gene is TRBV28, the J gene TRBJ1-2; no definite D call. This CDR3 spans 14 amino acids. Germline assignment: CDR1 MDHEN and CDR2 SYDVKM. V shed 4 bases and J shed 6 bases, with 15 bases lying between them. CDR3 nucleotide sequence: TGTGCCAGCAGTTGGGGAAATATGCGGAATGGCTACACCTTC. As protein: CASSWGNMRNGYTF.

The chain has TRBV27 and TRBJ2-7, with a weak D call TRBD1 (5 bases). This CDR3 comprises 14 residues. The V gene's germline CDR1 is MNHEY and CDR2 SMNVEV (reference sequence). V gave up 7 bases and J gave up 7 bases, with 20 bases separating them. CDR3 nucleotides: TGTGCCAGCACCCTTAAGGGGCGGCCTGGAGAGCAGTACTTC. The encoded protein is CASTLKGRPGEQYF.

A remark on this clone: Germline is not matched at one junction end, which may reflect a read error. In the same sample, other DNA sequences code for this CDR3. The chain has TRBV28 and TRBJ2-7; 7 nucleotides match TRBD2. This CDR3 region has 14 residues. Germline-derived CDR1 and CDR2 are MDHEN and SYDVKM. CDR3 in amino acids: CASSFSGSSGEQYF. CDR3 DNA sequence: TGCGCCAGCAGTTTTAGCGGGTCCTCCGGGGAGCAGTACTTC.